This T cell receptor beta chain was profiled in a study of beta chain features in type 1 diabetes. General observations from the study: PCR might favor shorter templates, but any such skew would affect patients and controls equally. Within each of all four CD4+ subsets, Type 1 diabetes patients had TCRB CDR3s that were moderately but significantly shorter.

The investigators reverse transcribed all of the isolated RNA, so they sequenced expressed TCRB transcripts. Only in-frame clones appear in the TCRdb table, and some are missing; sequencing was by immunoSEQ multiplex PCR. Of roughly 140,000 clones in the sample, 10% were seen once. Trimming took 1 base from V and 7 from J; bases not matched to a gene: 7. Looked up from germline, CDR1 is KGHSH and CDR2 is LQKENI. The CDR3 consists of 15 residues. On this clone itself: Its target is not known.

The rearrangement links TRBV18 to TRBJ2-7; 10 nucleotides line up with TRBD2. This receptor was obtained from a young man with type 1 diabetes. The material sequenced was central memory CD4+ T cells from blood. As DNA, the CDR3 is TGTGCCAGCTCACCACTCACACTAGCGGGAAGGGAGCAGTACTTC. Its translation is CASSPLTLAGREQYF.